What follows are 22 T cell receptor beta chains derived from one specimen sequenced in a study of T cell repertoires in cytomegalovirus infection. Via MiXCR, TCRdb re-called the reads, giving one row per CDR3 protein. Here the sample spans about 68,000 distinct CDR3 sequences, approximately 24% being singletons. Their antigens remain unidentified. What was sequenced was PBMCs, sequenced either directly or after in vitro stimulation (not recorded which). These receptors came from a human donor in good health (CMV status not recorded). Some clones in this sample may be carry-over from other donors' samples.

A few counts support this clonotype. The chain combines TRBV15 with TRBJ2-1; 12 nucleotides agree with TRBD2. Losses at the gene ends were 5 bases for V and 9 bases for J; bases not matched to a gene: 8. This CDR3 is 15 amino acids long. The V gene's germline CDR1 is LNHNV and CDR2 YYDKDF (reference sequence). CDR3 DNA sequence: TGTGCCACCAGCTCCCGACTAGCGGGAGACCGTGAGCAGTTCTTC. Encoded protein: CATSSRLAGDREQFF.

This chain joins TRBV10-3 and TRBJ1-1; D remains unclear. With 3 bases removed from V and 3 bases from J, the gap between germline ends came to 5 bases. Germline CDR1 and CDR2: ENHRY and SYGVKD. CDR3 size: 12 residues. CDR3 bases: TGTGCCATCAGTGATGGGGACACTGAAGCTTTCTTT. Translated, it gives CAISDGDTEAFF.

The chain has TRBV6-5 and TRBJ2-7, with 8 bases matching TRBD2. Germline lookup yields CDR1 MNHEY and CDR2 SVGAGI. Trimming cost V 0 bases and J 1 base; bases outside gene matches: 5. This CDR3 has 16 residues. CDR3 region: CASSYSSGSRSYEQYF. DNA of the CDR3: TGTGCCAGCAGTTACTCGAGCGGGAGTAGGTCCTACGAGCAGTACTTC.

This clonotype was counted at least ten times. V usage is TRBV19 and J usage is TRBJ2-1; 10 nucleotides agree with TRBD2. CDR1 and CDR2 (germline): LNHDA, SQIVND (reference sequence). The J segment lost 8 bases and the V segment lost 5 bases, leaving 12 bases of the junction unmatched. CDR3 size: 16 residues. This chain's CDR3 is CASSPWASGSLDEQFF. For the CDR3, the DNA is TGTGCCAGTAGTCCCTGGGCTAGCGGGAGTTTGGATGAGCAGTTCTTC. Based on the CDR3 plus reference TRBV19 and TRBJ2-1, the full variable domain is DGGITQSPKYLFRKEGQNVTLSCEQNLNHDAMYWYRQDPGQGLRLIYYSQIVNDFQKGDIAEGYSVSREKKESFPLTVTSAQKNPTAFYLCASSPWASGSLDEQFFGPGTRLTVL.

Only a few counts were recorded for this clonotype. The gene calls are TRBV12-5 and TRBJ1-1, with 9 bases identical to TRBD1. V gave up 4 bases and J gave up 5 bases; unmatched junction bases: 5. CDR3 size: 14 residues. The V gene's germline CDR1 is LGHNT and CDR2 FRNRAP. The CDR3 loop is CASGWDREGTEAFF. The DNA of the CDR3 is TGTGCTAGTGGTTGGGACAGGGAGGGTACTGAAGCTTTCTTT.

The chain links TRBV6-2 or TRBV6-3 to TRBJ2-1; 16 bases are shared with TRBD2. The CDR3 runs to 19 residues. Germline CDR1 reads MNHEY; CDR2 reads SVGEGT. V trimming: 2 bases; J trimming: 7 bases; junction bases outside the gene matches: 11. The CDR3 region is CASSYTPGLAGGPRNEQFF. Written as DNA, the CDR3 is TGTGCCAGCAGTTACACACCGGGACTAGCGGGAGGGCCTAGGAATGAGCAGTTCTTC.

This clonotype has ten or more counts. The chain joins TRBV28 to TRBJ2-1, with D unclear. Germline-derived CDR1 and CDR2 are MDHEN and SYDVKM. CDR3 length equals 13 residues. V lost 2 bases and J lost 3, with 5 bases in between. CDR3 sequence (DNA): TGTGCCAGCAGTTTAGGCGTCTACAATGAGCAGTTCTTC. This gives the protein CASSLGVYNEQFF.

The V call is TRBV27, the J call TRBJ1-5; D not resolved. The germline V gene encodes CDR1 MNHEY and CDR2 SMNVEV (reference sequence). This CDR3 is built from 14 residues. The germline V and J ends were trimmed by 2 bases and 2 bases, with 7 bases remaining between them. This CDR3 reads CASSLLAGNQPQHF. DNA of the CDR3: TGTGCCAGCAGTTTACTGGCAGGCAATCAGCCCCAGCATTTT.

This clonotype showed up many times. V usage is TRBV2 and J usage is TRBJ1-5, with 10 bases that match TRBD1. This CDR3 region has 14 residues. Germline V lookup: CDR1 SNHLY, CDR2 FYNNEI. The trim removed 8 bases at V and 2 bases at J, leaving 3 bases unmatched. The CDR3 region is CASGGTGGNQPQHF. As DNA, the CDR3 is TGTGCCAGCGGCGGGACAGGGGGCAATCAGCCCCAGCATTTT.

J is TRBJ1-5 and V is TRBV28; tentative D call: TRBD1 (5 bases). Trimming took 6 bases from V and 5 from J, leaving 11 bases between them. Germline lookup yields CDR1 MDHEN and CDR2 SYDVKM. This CDR3 is built from 13 residues. CDR3 loop: CASSLDSYQPQHF. In nucleotides, the CDR3 is TGTGCCAGCAGCCTAGACAGCTATCAGCCCCAGCATTTT.

The gene calls are TRBV15 and TRBJ2-3, with D possibly being TRBD1 (5 bases). Trimming left V 6 bases short and J 0 bases short, with 16 bases between. The V gene's germline CDR1 is LNHNV and CDR2 YYDKDF (reference sequence). This CDR3 spans 16 amino acids. The CDR3, as DNA: TGTGCCACCAGGAATCCCGGCAGGGTTAGCACAGATACGCAGTATTTT. Translating it yields CATRNPGRVSTDTQYF.

This clonotype was detected only once. V is TRBV9 and J is TRBJ1-1, with D hard to call. The V gene's germline CDR1 is SGDLS and CDR2 YYNGEE. V was trimmed by 0 bases and J by 3 bases, leaving 12 bases between them. This CDR3 is built from 15 residues. As DNA, the CDR3 is TGTGCCAGCAGCGTAGGCCCCGACTATGACACTGAAGCTTTCTTT. This sequence encodes CASSVGPDYDTEAFF.

The chain links TRBV3-1 to TRBJ1-1; D remains ambiguous. The CDR3 sequence is 13 residues long. Germline CDR1 reads LGHDT; CDR2 reads YNNKEL (reference sequence). V was trimmed by 0 bases and J by 1 base, leaving 3 bases between them. The CDR3 region is CASSQERNTEAFF. The CDR3 nucleotides are TGTGCCAGCAGCCAAGAACGGAACACTGAAGCTTTCTTT.

The genes are TRBV6-5 and TRBJ1-1; D perhaps matches TRBD1 (5 bases). Trimming pared 6 bases from V and 11 bases from J, leaving 19 bases between. Germline lookup yields CDR1 MNHEY and CDR2 SVGAGI. The CDR3 extends over 13 amino acids. The CDR3, as DNA: TGTGCCAGCAGCCCCGATAGCGAGGGGAGTGCTTTCTTT. It specifies CASSPDSEGSAFF.

This chain's CDR3 is CASSPRTGAGSEAFF. The CDR3 nucleotides read TGTGCCAGCAGTCCCCGGACAGGAGCGGGTTCTGAAGCTTTCTTT. The rearrangement uses TRBV12-3 or TRBV12-4 and TRBJ1-1; 7 bases are shared with TRBD1. There are 15 residues in the CDR3. The trim removed 5 bases at V and 6 bases at J, leaving 12 bases unmatched.

This clonotype was detected many times. The J gene is TRBJ2-1, the V gene TRBV5-6, with TRBD1 matching 8 bases. V shed 1 base and J 7 bases; nucleotides not matched to a gene: 7. CDR1 is SGHDT, CDR2 YYEEEE, per germline. The CDR3 contains 15 residues. CDR3 sequence (DNA): TGTGCCAGCAGCTTGTGGGGACAGGCTATTAATGAGCAGTTCTTC. Translation: CASSLWGQAINEQFF.

This clonotype came up a few times. The rearrangement uses TRBV3-1 and TRBJ2-1, with a tentative D call TRBD2 (6 bases). Trimming took off 4 bases at V and 7 bases at J, with 20 bases between the two ends. The CDR3 spans 16 residues. CDR1 is LGHDT and CDR2 is YNNKEL in the germline V gene (reference sequence). CDR3 in DNA: TGTGCCAGCAGCCCCGGGGGTAGTTCGGTATGGAATGAGCAGTTCTTC. Protein: CASSPGGSSVWNEQFF.

The chain links TRBV30 to TRBJ2-3; D remains unclear. Germline values: CDR1 GTSNPN, CDR2 SVGIG (reference sequence). The CDR3 loop spans 13 amino acids. Trimming shortened V by 0 bases and J by 5 bases, and 9 bases separated the two germline ends. CDR3 amino acids: CAWSVQMRDTQYF. The CDR3 nucleotides are TGTGCCTGGAGTGTACAAATGAGAGATACGCAGTATTTT.

The genes are TRBV7-2 and TRBJ1-1; 7 bases line up with TRBD1. The germline gives CDR1 SGHTA, CDR2 FQGNSA. CDR3 length: 14 amino acids. With V trimmed by 5 bases and J by 5 bases, 8 bases remained unmatched. The CDR3 DNA reads as TGTGCCAGCAGCCCCCGACAGGGAGGGACTGAAGCTTTCTTT. Protein: CASSPRQGGTEAFF.

The genes are TRBV7-8 and TRBJ2-3; D is unresolved. The CDR3 is 13 residues long. The germline gives CDR1 SGHVS, CDR2 FQNEAQ. V lost 1 base and J 3 bases, leaving 5 bases between the germline ends. DNA for the CDR3: TGTGCCAGCAGCTTAGTCCAAACAGATACGCAGTATTTT. Amino acids: CASSLVQTDTQYF. Full variable domain (outside the CDR3, taken from reference TRBV7-8 and TRBJ2-3): GAGVSQSPRYKVAKRGQDVALRCDPISGHVSLFWYQQALGQGPEFLTYFQNEAQLDKSGLPSDRFFAERPEGSVSTLKIQRTQQEDSAVYLCASSLVQTDTQYFGPGTRLTVL.

This clonotype came up a few times. The rearrangement joins TRBV6-2 or TRBV6-3 to TRBJ1-1, with no clear D. Per the germline V gene, CDR1 is MNHEY and CDR2 is SVGEGT. The CDR3 is 13 residues long. Trimming took 4 bases from V and 6 from J, leaving 12 bases between them. CDR3: CASSLMVSPEAFF. CDR3 nucleotide sequence: TGTGCCAGCAGTTTGATGGTATCTCCTGAAGCTTTCTTT.

CDR3 coding DNA: TGTGCCAGCAGTCCTCCGGGGTCCGCGAACACCGGGGAGCTGTTTTTT. Its protein is CASSPPGSANTGELFF. This chain uses TRBV28 with TRBJ2-2, with a tentative D call TRBD2 (5 bases). Trimming removed 5 bases from V and 0 bases from J, with 13 bases in between. Per germline, CDR1 MDHEN and CDR2 SYDVKM. CDR3 length equals 16 residues.